This T cell receptor (beta chain) stems from a study of Graves' ophthalmopathy and Graves' hyperthyroidism. CDR3 size: 14 residues. Looked up from germline, CDR1 is PRHDT and CDR2 is FYEKMQ (reference sequence). V gave up 1 base and J gave up 4 bases; unmatched junction bases: 4. From RNA, the CDR3 regions of TCR beta chains were amplified and sequenced. The library came from an HTBI-primed first-round RT-PCR and a second-round multiplex PCR. TCRdb itself ran the multiplex PCR reads through MiXCR, one entry per CDR3 protein. The data hold 300,000 to 400,000 distinct CDR3 sequences, with roughly 15% observed a single time. General study points: Blood also contained most of the expanded thyroid clonotypes above 0.001 frequency. The model predicted progression of ophthalmopathy with a sensitivity of 60% to 71%, and its specificity was roughly 72%.

It was on clinical symptoms, serum thyroxine, TRAb, thyroid ultrasound and orbital computed tomography that diagnosis relied. PBMCs were obtained from roughly 10 ml of fresh peripheral blood. This clonotype was detected ten times or more. Its antigen remains unidentified. The sequencing sample was made of peripheral blood. The genes are TRBV13 and TRBJ2-7, with TRBD2 matching over 7 bases. The TCR sequence derives from an adult man with Graves' ophthalmopathy. The CDR3 DNA reads as TGTGCCAGCAGCTTAGAGTCGGGGGGATACGAGCAGTACTTC. Translated, it gives CASSLESGGYEQYF.